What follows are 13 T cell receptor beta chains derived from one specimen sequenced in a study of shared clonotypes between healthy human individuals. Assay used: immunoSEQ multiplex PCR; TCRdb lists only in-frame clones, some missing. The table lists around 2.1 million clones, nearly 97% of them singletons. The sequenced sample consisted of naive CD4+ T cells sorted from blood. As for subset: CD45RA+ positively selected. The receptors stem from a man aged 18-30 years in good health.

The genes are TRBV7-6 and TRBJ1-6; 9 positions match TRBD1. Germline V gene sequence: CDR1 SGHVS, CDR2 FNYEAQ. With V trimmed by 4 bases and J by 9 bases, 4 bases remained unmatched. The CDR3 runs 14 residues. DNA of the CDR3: TGTGCCAGCAGCTCGGGACAGGGAAGTTCACCCCTCCACTTT. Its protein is CASSSGQGSSPLHF.

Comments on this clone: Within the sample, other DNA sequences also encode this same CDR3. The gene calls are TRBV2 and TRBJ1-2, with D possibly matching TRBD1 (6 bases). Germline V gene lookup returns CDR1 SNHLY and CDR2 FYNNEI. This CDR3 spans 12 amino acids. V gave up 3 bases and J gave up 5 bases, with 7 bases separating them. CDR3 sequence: CASSETGYGYTF. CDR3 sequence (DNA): TGTGCCAGCAGTGAGACAGGTTATGGCTACACCTTC.

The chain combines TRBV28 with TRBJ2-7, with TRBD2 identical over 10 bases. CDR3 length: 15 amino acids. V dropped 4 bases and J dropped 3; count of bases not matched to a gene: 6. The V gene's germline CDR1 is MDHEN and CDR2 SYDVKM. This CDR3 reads CASSWASGGLYEQYF. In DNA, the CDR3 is TGTGCCAGCAGTTGGGCTAGCGGGGGTCTCTACGAGCAGTACTTC.

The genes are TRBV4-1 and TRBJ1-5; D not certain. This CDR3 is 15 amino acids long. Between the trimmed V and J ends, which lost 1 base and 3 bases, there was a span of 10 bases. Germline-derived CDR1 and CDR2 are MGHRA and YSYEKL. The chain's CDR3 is CASSQVIANNQPQHF. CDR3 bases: TGCGCCAGCAGCCAAGTTATCGCGAACAATCAGCCCCAGCATTTT.

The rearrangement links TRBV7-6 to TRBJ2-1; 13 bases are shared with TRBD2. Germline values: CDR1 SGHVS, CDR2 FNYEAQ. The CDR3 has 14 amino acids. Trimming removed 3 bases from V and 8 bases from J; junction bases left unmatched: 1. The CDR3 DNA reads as TGTGCCAGCAGCTTTGGACTAGCGGGAGATGAGCAGTTCTTC. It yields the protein CASSFGLAGDEQFF. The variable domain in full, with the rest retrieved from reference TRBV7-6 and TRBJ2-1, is GAGVSQSPRYKVTKRGQDVALRCDPISGHVSLYWYRQALGQGPEFLTYFNYEAQQDKSGLPNDRFSAERPEGSISTLTIQRTEQRDSAMYRCASSFGLAGDEQFFGPGTRLTVL.

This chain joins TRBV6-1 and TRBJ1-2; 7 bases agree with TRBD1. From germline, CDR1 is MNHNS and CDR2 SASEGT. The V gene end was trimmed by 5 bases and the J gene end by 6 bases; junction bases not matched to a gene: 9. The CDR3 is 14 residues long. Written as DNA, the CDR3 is TGTGCCAGCAGTCCACAGGGGTGGGGGGATGGCTACACCTTC. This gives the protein CASSPQGWGDGYTF.

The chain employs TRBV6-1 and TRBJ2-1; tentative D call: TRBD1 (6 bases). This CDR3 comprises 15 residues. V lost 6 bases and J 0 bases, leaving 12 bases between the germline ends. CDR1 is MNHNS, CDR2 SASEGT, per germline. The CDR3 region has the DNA TGTGCCAGCAGCAGGACAGCGATCTCCTACAATGAGCAGTTCTTC. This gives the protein CASSRTAISYNEQFF.

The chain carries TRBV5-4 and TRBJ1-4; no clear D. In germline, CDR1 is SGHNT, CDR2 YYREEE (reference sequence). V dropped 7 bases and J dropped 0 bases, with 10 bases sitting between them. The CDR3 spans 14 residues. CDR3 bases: TGTGCCAGCCAGACTGGAACAACTAATGAAAAACTGTTTTTT. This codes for CASQTGTTNEKLFF.

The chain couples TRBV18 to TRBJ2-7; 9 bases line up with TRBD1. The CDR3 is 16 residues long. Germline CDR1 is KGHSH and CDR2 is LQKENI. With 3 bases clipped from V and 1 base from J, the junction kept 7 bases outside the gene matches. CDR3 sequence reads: CASSPWGQGFSYEQYF. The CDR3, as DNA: TGTGCCAGCTCACCTTGGGGACAGGGTTTTTCCTACGAGCAGTACTTC.

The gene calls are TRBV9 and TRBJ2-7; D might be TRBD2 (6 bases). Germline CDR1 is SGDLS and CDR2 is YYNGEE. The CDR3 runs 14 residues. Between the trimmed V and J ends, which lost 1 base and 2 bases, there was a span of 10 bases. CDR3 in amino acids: CASSVNPSAYEQYF. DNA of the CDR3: TGTGCCAGCAGCGTAAATCCTAGCGCCTACGAGCAGTACTTC.

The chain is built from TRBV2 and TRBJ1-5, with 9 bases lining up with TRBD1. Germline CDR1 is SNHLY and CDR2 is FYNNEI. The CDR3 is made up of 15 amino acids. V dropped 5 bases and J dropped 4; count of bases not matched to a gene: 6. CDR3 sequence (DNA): TGTGCCAGCAGTTGGGACAGGGTCGGTAATCAGCCCCAGCATTTT. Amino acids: CASSWDRVGNQPQHF.

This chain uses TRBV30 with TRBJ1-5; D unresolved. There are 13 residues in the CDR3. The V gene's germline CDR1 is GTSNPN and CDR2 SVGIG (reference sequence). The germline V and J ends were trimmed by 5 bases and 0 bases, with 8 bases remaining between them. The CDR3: CAWGVTSNQPQHF. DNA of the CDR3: TGTGCCTGGGGCGTCACTAGCAATCAGCCCCAGCATTTT.

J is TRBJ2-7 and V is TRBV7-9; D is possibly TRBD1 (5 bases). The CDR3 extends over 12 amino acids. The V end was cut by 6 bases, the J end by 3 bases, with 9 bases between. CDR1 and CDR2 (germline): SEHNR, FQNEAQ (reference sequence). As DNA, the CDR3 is TGTGCCAGCAGTTGGGGCTTCTACGAGCAGTACTTC. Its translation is CASSWGFYEQYF.